This TCR beta chain was sequenced for a study of cytomegalovirus exposure and HLA in healthy donors. PCR employed 60 Vbeta and 13 Jbeta primers. Libraries were prepared by immunoSEQ multiplex PCR; TCRdb keeps only in-frame clonotypes and omits some of them. This table has around 170,000 clones, 82% appearing once. V trimming: 2 bases; J trimming: 10 bases; junction bases outside the gene matches: 8. Germline assignment: CDR1 LNHDA and CDR2 SQIVND (reference sequence). The CDR3 is 14 residues long. The receptor comes from a woman between 50 and 59 years old in good health and CMV-seronegative. The J gene is TRBJ2-3, the V gene TRBV19; 8 bases line up with TRBD1. Source material: PBMCs. Here the CDR3 DNA reads TGTGCCAGTAGTATACAGGGGGCGATGCCCGCGCAGTATTTT. Translation gives CASSIQGAMPAQYF.